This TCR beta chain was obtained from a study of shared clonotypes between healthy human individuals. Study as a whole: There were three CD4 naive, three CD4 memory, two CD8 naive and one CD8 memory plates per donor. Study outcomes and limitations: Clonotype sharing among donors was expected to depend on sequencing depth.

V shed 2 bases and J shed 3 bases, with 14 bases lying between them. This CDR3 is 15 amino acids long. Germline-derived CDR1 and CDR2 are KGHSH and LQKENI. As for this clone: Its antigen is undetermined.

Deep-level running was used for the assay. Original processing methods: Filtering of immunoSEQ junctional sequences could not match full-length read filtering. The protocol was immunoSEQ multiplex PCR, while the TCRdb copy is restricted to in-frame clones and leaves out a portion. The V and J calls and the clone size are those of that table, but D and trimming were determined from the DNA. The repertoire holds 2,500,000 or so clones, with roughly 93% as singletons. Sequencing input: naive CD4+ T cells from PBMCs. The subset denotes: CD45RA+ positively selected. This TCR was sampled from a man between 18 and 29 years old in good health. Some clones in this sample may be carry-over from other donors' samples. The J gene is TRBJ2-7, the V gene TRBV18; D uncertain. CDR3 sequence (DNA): TGTGCCAGCTCACCATGGAACGTGACCTTCTACGAGCAGTACTTC. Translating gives CASSPWNVTFYEQYF.